This paragraph reports one T cell receptor beta chain. This clonotype occurred many times. It has no known antigen specificity. Base qualities are not recorded, but no much larger clone differs from it by a single base. TCR beta CDR3 regions were amplified from RNA transcripts for repertoire sequencing. HTBI primers and the Qiagen OneStep RT-PCR kit were used in a first-round RT-PCR, which was followed by a second-round multiplex PCR, size selection and purification. Sequencing of the libraries was carried out on an Illumina HiSeq2000 in paired-end mode with 100 bp reads. On the study's bioinformatics: SOAPnuke was used for read processing, and reads with adapters, uncalled bases, a mean Phred below 15, or no exact constant-primer or identifier match were discarded. COPE v1.2.5 was used to merge the high-quality paired reads. Each unique nucleotide sequence was treated as a clonotype, and MiTCR v1.1 was used to align the clonotypes to the IMGT TRB V, D and J references. The analysis was limited to V-J combinations with a frequency above 0.0001, which together covered over 99% of the repertoires. For each V-J combination, a TCR clonal expansion and chaos score was defined as F50 clonal expansion divided by the chaos observed in the TCRdist matrix. Welch's t-statistics and random forest were used to narrow the features down to roughly twelve V-J combinations, which were then fed into a naive Bayes classifier. Thyroid-blood repertoire similarity was quantified with the Morisita-Horn index. The raw public reads went through TCRdb reprocessing: fastp at Q25, MiXCR clone calling, in-frame beta chains kept. Each CDR3 protein appears once, grouped with its most common genes and DNA. TCRdb's processing, not the study's, gives the V and J calls here. Across this sample there are roughly 300,000 distinct CDR3 sequences, with about a sixth seen only once. Of the sample, roughly an eighth is held by the ten largest clones.

Ophthalmopathy patients had moderately to severely active disease, Clinical Activity Score of at least 3, NOSPECS grade of at least 4, and disease duration under 3 months. Patients were excluded if they had other autoimmune diseases, uncontrolled infections, pregnancy or lactation. Clinical symptoms, serum thyroxine, TRAb, thyroid ultrasound and orbital computed tomography were used for diagnosis. PBMCs were isolated from 10 ml of fresh peripheral blood by Ficoll-Paque density gradient centrifugation. Trizol reagent was used to extract the total RNA, and its quality was then checked on an Agilent 2100 Bioanalyzer. The data originate from a study of Graves' ophthalmopathy and Graves' hyperthyroidism (dated by TCRdb to the late 2010s). Regarding the study in general: Peripheral blood was collected at initial diagnosis, before any treatment. To tell Graves' ophthalmopathy apart from Graves' hyperthyroidism, and to predict which patients would progress to ophthalmopathy, the study relied on TCR beta repertoire signatures. In total, under 150 blood samples were TCR-sequenced: fewer than 50 ophthalmopathy, some 75 hyperthyroidism and approximately 17 hyperthyroidism-to-ophthalmopathy patients. To explore V-J signatures distinguishing ophthalmopathy from hyperthyroidism, a discovery set of under 110 patients (about 41 ophthalmopathy, about 57 stable hyperthyroidism) was enrolled. For independent validation, a separate cohort was made up of around 18 hyperthyroidism patients plus 17 patients who later progressed from hyperthyroidism to ophthalmopathy. In roughly six hyperthyroidism patients, the T-cell repertoire of thyroid tissue was compared with the T-cell repertoire of blood. Once sampling was done, hyperthyroidism patients were given methimazole at a starting dose of 30 mg daily, while ophthalmopathy patients were given high-dose intravenous methylprednisolone. What the study reported, not specific to this receptor: The 13-signature model separated ophthalmopathy from stable hyperthyroidism with over 85% sensitivity and approximately 83% specificity in cross-validation, and 80%/75% in the test set. Sample size was not statistically predetermined, and group allocation was not concealed from the investigators. Most expanded thyroid clonotypes with frequency above 0.001 were also detected in blood, suggesting blood repertoires may reflect the thyroid immune response. In validation, the model predicted ophthalmopathy progression with about 71% sensitivity and 72.22% specificity; more than ten predicted patients were CT-confirmed with GO in a median of around 6 months.

From the cysteine through the phenylalanine, the CDR3 covers 15 amino acids. Only the CDR3 DNA is retained, 45 bases long and in frame from the first base. V is clipped by 3 bases and J by 3 bases, and the sequence between their germline boundaries is 14 bases long. CDR1 is given as LNHNV and CDR2 as YYDKDF, both from the germline V gene (reference sequence). The chain couples TRBV15 to TRBJ1-1, with no confidently assigned D gene. Sequenced: peripheral blood. This TCR derives from an adult man with Graves' ophthalmopathy. The CDR3 protein: CATSSLTAVDTEAFF. The base sequence is TGTGCCACCAGCAGCCTAACCGCCGTGGACACTGAAGCTTTCTTT.